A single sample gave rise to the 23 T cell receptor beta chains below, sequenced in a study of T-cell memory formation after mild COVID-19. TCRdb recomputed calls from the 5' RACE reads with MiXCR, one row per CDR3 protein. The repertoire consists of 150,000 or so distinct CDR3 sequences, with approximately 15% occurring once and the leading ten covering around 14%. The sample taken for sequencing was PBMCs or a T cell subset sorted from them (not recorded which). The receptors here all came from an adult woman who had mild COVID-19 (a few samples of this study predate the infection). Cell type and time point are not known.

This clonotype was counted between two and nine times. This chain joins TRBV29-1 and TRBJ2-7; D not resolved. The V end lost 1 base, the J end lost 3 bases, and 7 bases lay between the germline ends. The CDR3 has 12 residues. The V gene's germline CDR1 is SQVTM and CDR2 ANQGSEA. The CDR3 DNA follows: TGCAGCGTTGAAGGGTCCCGCTACGAGCAGTACTTC. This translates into CSVEGSRYEQYF.

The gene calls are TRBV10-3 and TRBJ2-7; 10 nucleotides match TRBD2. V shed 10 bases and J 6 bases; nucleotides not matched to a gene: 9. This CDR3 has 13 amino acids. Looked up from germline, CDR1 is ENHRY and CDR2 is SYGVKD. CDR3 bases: TGTGCCACACAGCGGGAGGGCCTTATCGAGCAGTACTTC. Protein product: CATQREGLIEQYF.

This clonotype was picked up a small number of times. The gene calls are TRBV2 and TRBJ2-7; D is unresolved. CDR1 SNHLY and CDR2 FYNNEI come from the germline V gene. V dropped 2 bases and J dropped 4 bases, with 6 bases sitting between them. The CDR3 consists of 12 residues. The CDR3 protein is CASSEKLYEQYF. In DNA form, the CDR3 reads TGTGCCAGCAGTGAAAAGTTGTACGAGCAGTACTTC.

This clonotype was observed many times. For the CDR3, the DNA is TGTGCCAGCAGTTTAGGCAGGGGCGCAGATACGCAGTATTTT. It specifies CASSLGRGADTQYF. The chain carries TRBV12-3 or TRBV12-4 and TRBJ2-3, with D perhaps TRBD1 (6 bases). V lost 1 base, J lost 4 bases, and 9 bases lay in between. This CDR3 has 14 amino acids.

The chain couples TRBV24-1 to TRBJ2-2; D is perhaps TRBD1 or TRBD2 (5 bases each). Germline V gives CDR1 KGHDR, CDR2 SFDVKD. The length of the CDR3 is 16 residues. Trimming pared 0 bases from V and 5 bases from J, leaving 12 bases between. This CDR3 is CATSDLPPGPTGELFF. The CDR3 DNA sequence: TGTGCCACCAGTGATTTGCCTCCGGGACCGACCGGGGAGCTGTTTTTT.

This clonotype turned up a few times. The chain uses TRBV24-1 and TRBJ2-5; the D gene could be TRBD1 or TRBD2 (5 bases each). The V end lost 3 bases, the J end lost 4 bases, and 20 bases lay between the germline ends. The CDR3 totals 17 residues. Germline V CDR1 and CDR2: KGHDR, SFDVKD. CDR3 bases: TGTGCCACCAGTGATCCCGGGACCGGGCCTAAGGGAGAGACCCAGTACTTC. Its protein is CATSDPGTGPKGETQYF.

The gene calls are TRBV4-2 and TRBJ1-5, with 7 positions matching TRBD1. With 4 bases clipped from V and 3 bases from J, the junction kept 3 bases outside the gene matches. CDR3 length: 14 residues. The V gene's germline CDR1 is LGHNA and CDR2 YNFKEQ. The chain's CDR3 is CASSRDRVNQPQHF. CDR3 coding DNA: TGTGCCAGCAGCCGAGACAGGGTCAATCAGCCCCAGCATTTT.

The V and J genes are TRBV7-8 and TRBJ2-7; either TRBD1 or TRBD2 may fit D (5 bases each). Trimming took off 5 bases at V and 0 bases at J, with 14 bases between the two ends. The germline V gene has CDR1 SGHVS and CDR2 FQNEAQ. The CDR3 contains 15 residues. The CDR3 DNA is TGTGCCAGCAGCCGAGGGACGGTGCTCTCCTACGAGCAGTACTTC. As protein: CASSRGTVLSYEQYF. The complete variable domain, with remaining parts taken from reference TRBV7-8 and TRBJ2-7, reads GAGVSQSPRYKVAKRGQDVALRCDPISGHVSLFWYQQALGQGPEFLTYFQNEAQLDKSGLPSDRFFAERPEGSVSTLKIQRTQQEDSAVYLCASSRGTVLSYEQYFGPGTRLTVT.

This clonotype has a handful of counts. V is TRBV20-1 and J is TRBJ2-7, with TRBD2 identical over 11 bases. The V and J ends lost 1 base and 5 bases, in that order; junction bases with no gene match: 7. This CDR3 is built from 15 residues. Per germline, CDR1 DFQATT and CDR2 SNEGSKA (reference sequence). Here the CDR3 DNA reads TGCAGTGCTAGAGCCTTAGCGGGAGGGCCTAACGAGCAGTACTTC. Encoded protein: CSARALAGGPNEQYF.

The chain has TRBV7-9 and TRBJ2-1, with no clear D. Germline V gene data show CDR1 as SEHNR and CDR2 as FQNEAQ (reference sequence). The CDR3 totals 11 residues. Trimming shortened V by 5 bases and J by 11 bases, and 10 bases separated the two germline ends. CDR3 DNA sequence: TGTGCCAGCAGCCCCGCCAGCAAGCAGTTCTTC. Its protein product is CASSPASKQFF.

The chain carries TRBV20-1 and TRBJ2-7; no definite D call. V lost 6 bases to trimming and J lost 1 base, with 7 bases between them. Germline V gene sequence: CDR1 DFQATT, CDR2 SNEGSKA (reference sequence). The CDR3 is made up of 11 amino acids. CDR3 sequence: CSARISYEQYF. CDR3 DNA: TGCAGTGCGAGGATATCCTACGAGCAGTACTTC.

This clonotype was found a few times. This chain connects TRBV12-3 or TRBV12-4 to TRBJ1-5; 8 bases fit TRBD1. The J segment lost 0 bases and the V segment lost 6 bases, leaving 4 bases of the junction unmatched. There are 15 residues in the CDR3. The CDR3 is CASRTTGDSNQPQHF. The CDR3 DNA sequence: TGTGCCAGCAGAACGACAGGGGATAGCAATCAGCCCCAGCATTTT.

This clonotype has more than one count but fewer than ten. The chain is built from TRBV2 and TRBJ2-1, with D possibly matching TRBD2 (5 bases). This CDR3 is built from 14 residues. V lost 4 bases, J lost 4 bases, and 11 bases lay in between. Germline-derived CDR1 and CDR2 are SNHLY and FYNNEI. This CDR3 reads CASSGPSRYNEQFF. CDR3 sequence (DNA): TGTGCCAGCAGTGGCCCTAGCCGATACAATGAGCAGTTCTTC.

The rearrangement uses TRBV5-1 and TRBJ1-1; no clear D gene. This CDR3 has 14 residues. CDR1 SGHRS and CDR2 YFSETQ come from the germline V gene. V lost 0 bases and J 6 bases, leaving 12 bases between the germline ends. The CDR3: CASSLGSYGSEAFF. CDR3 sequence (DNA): TGCGCCAGCAGCTTGGGGTCATACGGGTCTGAAGCTTTCTTT.

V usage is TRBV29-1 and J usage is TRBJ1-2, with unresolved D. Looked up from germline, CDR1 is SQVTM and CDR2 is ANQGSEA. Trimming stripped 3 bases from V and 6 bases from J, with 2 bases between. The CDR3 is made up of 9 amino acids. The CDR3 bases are TGCAGCGTTGAGAATGGCTACACCTTC. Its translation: CSVENGYTF.

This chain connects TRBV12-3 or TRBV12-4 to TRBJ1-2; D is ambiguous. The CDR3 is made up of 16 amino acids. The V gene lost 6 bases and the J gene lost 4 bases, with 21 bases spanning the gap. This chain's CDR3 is CASSSDAVLGPYGYTF. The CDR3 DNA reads TGTGCCAGCAGCTCTGACGCGGTTCTCGGCCCCTATGGCTACACCTTC.

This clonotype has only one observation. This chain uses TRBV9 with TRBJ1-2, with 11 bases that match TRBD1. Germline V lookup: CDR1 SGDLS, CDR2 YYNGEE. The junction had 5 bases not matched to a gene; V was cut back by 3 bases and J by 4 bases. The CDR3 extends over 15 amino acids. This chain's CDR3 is CASSAGTGGSYGYTF. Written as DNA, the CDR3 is TGTGCCAGCAGCGCCGGGACAGGGGGTTCCTATGGCTACACCTTC.

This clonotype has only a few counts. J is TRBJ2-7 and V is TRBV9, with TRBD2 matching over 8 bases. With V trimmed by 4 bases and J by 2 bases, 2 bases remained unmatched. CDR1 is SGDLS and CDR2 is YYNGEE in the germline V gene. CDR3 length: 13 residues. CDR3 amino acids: CASSPGGAYEQYF. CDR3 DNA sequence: TGTGCCAGCAGCCCCGGGGGGGCCTACGAGCAGTACTTC.

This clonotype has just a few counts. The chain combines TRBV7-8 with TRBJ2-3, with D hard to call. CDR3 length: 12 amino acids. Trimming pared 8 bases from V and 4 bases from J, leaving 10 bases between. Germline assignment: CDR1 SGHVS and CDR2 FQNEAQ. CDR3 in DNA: TGTGCCAGCCAAGACCCCTCAGATACGCAGTATTTT. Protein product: CASQDPSDTQYF.

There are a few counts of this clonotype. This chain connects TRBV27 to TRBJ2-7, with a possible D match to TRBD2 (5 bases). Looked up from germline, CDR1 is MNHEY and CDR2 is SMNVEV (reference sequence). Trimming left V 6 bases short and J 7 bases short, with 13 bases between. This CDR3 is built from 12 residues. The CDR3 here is CASSSRTAEQYF. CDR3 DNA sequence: TGTGCCAGCAGCTCTCGGACTGCAGAGCAGTACTTC.

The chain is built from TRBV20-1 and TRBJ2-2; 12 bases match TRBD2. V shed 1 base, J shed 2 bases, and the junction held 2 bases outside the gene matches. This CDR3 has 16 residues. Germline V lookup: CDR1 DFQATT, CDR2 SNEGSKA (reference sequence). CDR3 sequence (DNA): TGCAGTGCTAGAGGACTAGCGGGAGTAAACACCGGGGAGCTGTTTTTT. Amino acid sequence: CSARGLAGVNTGELFF.

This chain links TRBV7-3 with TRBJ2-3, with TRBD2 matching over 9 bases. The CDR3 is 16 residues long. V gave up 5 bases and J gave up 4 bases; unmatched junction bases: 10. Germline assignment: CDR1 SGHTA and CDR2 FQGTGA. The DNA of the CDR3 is TGTGCCAGCAGCCCGGGTCGCGGGAGGGCAGCAGATACGCAGTATTTT. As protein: CASSPGRGRAADTQYF.

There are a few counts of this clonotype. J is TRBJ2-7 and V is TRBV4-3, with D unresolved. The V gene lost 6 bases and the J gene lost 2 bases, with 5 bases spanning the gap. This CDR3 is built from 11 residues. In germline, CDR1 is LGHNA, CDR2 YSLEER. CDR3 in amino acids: CASRRPYEQYF. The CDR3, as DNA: TGCGCCAGCAGACGGCCCTACGAGCAGTACTTC.